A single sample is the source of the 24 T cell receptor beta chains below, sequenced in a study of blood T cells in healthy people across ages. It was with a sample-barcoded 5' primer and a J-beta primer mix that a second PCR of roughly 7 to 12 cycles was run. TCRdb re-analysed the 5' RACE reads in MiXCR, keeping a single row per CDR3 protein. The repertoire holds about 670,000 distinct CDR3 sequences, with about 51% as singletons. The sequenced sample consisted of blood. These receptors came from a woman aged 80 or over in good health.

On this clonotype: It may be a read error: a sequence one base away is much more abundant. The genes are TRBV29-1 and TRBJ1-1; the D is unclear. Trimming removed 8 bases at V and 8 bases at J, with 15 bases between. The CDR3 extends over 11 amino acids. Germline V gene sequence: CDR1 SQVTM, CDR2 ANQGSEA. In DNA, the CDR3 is TGCAGCCCGCTTAAAGAAAGCGAAGCTTTCTTT. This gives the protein CSPLKESEAFF.

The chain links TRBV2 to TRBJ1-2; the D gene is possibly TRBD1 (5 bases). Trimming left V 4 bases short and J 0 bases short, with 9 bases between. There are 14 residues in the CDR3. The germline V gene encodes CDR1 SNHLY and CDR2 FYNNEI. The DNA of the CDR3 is TGTGCCAGCAGTGTCGGGGGGACTAACTATGGCTACACCTTC. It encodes CASSVGGTNYGYTF.

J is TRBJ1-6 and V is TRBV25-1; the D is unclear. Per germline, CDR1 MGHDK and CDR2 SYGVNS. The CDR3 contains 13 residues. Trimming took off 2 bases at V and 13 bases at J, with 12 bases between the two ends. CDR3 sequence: CASSEGSRAPLHF. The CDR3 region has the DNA TGTGCCAGCAGTGAAGGATCCCGAGCGCCCCTCCACTTT. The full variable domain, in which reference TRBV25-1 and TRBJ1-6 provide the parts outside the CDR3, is EADIYQTPRYLVIGTGKKITLECSQTMGHDKMYWYQQDPGMELHLIHYSYGVNSTEKGDLSSESTVSRIRTEHFPLTLESARPSHTSQYLCASSEGSRAPLHFGNGTRLTVT.

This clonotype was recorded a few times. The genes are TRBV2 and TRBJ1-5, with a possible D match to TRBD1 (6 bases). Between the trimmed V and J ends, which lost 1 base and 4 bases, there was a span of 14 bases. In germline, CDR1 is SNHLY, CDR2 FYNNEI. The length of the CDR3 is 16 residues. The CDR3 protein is CASSEEGGSYNQPQHF. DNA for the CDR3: TGTGCCAGCAGTGAAGAGGGGGGTTCTTATAATCAGCCCCAGCATTTT.

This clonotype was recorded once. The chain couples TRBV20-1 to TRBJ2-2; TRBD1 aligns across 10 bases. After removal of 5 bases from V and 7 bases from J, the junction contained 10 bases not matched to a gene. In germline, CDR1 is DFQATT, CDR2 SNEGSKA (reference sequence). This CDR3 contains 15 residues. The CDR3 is CSAPQRTGGVGELFF. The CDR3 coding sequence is TGCAGTGCTCCCCAAAGGACAGGGGGAGTCGGGGAGCTGTTTTTT.

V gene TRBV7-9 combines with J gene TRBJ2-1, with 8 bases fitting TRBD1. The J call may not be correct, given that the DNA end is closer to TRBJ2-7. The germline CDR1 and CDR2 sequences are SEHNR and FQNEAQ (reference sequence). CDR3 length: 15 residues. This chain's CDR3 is CASSSARTGFHEQYF. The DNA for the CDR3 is TGTGCCAGCAGCTCAGCTCGGACAGGGTTCCACGAGCAGTACTTC.

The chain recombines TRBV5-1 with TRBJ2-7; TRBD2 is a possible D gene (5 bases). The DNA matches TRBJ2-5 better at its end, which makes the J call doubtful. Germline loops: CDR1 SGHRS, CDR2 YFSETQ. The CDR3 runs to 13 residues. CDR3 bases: TGCGCCAGCAGCTTGGATTCGGGGAAGACCCAGTACTTC. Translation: CASSLDSGKTQYF.

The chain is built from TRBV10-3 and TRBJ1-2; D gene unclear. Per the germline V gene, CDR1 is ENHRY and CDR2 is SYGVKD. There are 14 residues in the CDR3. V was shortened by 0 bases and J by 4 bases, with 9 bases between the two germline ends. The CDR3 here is CAISESPQSYGYTF. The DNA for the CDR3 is TGTGCCATCAGTGAGTCACCACAGAGCTATGGCTACACCTTC.

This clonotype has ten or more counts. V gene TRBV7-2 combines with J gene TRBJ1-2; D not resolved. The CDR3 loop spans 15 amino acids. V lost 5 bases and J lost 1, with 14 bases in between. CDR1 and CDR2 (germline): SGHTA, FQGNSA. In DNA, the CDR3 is TGTGCCAGCAGCCGTGACACCACGTATAACTATGGCTACACCTTC. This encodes CASSRDTTYNYGYTF.

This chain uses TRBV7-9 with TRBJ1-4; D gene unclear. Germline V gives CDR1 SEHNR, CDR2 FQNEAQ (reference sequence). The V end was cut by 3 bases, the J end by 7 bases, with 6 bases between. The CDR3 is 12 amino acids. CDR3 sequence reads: CASSLMTEKLFF. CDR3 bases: TGTGCCAGCAGCTTGATGACTGAAAAACTGTTTTTT.

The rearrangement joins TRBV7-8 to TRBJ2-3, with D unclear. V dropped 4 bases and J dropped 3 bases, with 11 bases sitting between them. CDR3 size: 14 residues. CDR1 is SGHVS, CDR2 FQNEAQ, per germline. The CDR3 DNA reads TGTGCCAGCAGCTCATCTGTCGGTACAGATACGCAGTATTTT. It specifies CASSSSVGTDTQYF.

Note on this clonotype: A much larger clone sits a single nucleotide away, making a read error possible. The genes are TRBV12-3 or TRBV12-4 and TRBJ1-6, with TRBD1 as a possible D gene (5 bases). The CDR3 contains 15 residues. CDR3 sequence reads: CASSLAGTRASPPHF. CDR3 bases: TGTGCCAGCAGCCTCGCCGGGACTCGGGCGTCACCCCCCCACTTT.

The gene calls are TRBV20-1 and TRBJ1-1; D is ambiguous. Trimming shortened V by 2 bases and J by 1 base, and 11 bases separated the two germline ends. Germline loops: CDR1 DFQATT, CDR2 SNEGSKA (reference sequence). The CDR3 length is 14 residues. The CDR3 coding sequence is TGCAGTGCTAGACCGACTCATACGAACACTGAAGCTTTCTTT. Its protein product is CSARPTHTNTEAFF.

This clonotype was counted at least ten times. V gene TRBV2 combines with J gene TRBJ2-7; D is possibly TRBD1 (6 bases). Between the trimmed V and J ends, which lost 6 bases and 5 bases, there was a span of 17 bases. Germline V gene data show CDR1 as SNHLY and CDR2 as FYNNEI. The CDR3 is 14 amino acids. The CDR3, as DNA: TGTGCCAGCAGCGCCCTAAGACAGGTCAACGAGCAGTACTTC. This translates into CASSALRQVNEQYF.

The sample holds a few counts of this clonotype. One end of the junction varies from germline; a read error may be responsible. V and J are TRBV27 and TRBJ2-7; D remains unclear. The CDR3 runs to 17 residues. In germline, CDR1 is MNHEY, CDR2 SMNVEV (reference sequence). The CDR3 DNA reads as TGTGCCGGCAGTTTAAGATATGCCCAACACCACTCCTACGAGCAGTACTTC. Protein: CAGSLRYAQHHSYEQYF.

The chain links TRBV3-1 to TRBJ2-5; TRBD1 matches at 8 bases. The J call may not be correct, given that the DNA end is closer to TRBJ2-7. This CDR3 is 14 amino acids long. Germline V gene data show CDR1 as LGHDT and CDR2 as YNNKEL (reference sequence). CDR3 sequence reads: CASSKAQGAIEQYF. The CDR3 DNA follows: TGTGCCAGCAGCAAGGCGCAGGGGGCAATCGAGCAGTACTTC.

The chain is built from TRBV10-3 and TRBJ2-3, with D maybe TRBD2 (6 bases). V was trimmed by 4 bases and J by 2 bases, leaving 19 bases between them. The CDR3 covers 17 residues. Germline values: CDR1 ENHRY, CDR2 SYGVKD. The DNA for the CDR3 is TGTGCCATCAGTGTGGGCCCACGCGGGACGGACACAGATACGCAGTATTTT. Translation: CAISVGPRGTDTDTQYF.

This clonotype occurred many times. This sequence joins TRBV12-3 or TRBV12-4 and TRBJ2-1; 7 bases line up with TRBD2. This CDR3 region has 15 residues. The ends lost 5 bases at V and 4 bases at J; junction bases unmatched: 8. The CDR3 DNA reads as TGTGCCAGCAGTCTACCAGCGGGGAAGTACAATGAGCAGTTCTTC. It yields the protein CASSLPAGKYNEQFF.

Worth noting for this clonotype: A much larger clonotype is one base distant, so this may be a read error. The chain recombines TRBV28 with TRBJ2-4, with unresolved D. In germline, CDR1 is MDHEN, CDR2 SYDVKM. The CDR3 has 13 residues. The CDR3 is CTSSPPASAVQYF. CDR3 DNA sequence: TGTACCAGCAGTCCCCCGGCTAGTGCGGTTCAGTACTTC.

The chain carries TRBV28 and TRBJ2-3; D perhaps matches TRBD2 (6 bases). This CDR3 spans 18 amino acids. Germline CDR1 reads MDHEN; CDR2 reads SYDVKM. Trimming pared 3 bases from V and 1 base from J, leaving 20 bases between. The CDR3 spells CASSFQTSCPFGTDTQYF. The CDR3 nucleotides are TGTGCCAGCAGTTTCCAAACTAGCTGCCCCTTTGGCACAGATACGCAGTATTTT.

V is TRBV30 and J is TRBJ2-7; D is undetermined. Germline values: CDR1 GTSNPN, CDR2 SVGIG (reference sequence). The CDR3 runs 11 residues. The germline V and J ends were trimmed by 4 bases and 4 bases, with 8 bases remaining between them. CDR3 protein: CAWTASYEQYF. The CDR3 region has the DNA TGTGCCTGGACAGCCTCATACGAGCAGTACTTC.

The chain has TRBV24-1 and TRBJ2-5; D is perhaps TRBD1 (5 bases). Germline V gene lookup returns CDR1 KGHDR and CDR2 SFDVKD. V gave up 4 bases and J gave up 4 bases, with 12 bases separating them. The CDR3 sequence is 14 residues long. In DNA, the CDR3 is TGTGCCACCAGTGACCAACTCCAGGGAGAGACCCAGTACTTC. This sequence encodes CATSDQLQGETQYF.

The CDR3 is CASTLQGDYEQYF. The CDR3 bases are TGTGCCAGCACCCTTCAGGGAGACTACGAGCAGTACTTC. The V and J genes are TRBV7-8 and TRBJ2-7; tentatively, D is TRBD1 or TRBD2 (5 bases each). This CDR3 is built from 13 residues. Trimming pared 7 bases from V and 3 bases from J, leaving 13 bases between. Germline V gene lookup returns CDR1 SGHVS and CDR2 FQNEAQ.

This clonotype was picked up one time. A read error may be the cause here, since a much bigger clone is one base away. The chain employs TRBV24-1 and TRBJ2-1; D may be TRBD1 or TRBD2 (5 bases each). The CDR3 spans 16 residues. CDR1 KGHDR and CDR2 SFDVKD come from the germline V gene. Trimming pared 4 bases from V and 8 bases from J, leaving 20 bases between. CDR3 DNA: TGTGCCACCAGTGACTCGGGACCGTACCAATACGATGAGCAGTTCTTC. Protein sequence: CATSDSGPYQYDEQFF.